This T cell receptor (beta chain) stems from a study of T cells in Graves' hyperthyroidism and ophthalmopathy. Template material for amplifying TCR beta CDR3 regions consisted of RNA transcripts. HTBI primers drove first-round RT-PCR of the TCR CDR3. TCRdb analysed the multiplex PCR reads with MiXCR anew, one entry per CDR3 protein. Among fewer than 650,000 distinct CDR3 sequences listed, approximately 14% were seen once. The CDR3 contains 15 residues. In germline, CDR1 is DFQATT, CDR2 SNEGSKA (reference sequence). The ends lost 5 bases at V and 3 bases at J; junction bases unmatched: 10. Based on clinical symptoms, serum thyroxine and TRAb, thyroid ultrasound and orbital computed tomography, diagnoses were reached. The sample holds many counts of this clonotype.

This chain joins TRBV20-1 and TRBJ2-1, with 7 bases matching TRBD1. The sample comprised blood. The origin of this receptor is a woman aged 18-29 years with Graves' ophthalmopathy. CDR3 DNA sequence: TGCAGTGCTCGACAGGGCGAACTACTCTACAATGAGCAGTTCTTC. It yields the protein CSARQGELLYNEQFF.